The TCR beta chain under discussion was sequenced for a study of blood T cell repertoires in COVID-19. Study information: T cells, B-cell-depleted T cells, or PBMCs provided the cDNA or gDNA that served as material.

The protocol was immunoSEQ multiplex PCR, while the TCRdb copy is restricted to in-frame clones and leaves out a portion. The repertoire holds a few hundred thousand clones, with nearly 90% as singletons. This CDR3 region has 15 residues. Between the trimmed V and J ends, which lost 4 bases and 6 bases, there was a span of 21 bases. Germline CDR1 and CDR2: DFQATT and SNEGSKA (reference sequence). Sequencing was performed on PBMCs or T cells enriched from blood (not recorded which). The clonotype originates from a woman younger than 30 with acute COVID-19. The chain links TRBV20-1 to TRBJ1-2; tentatively, D is TRBD1 (6 bases). The CDR3 sequence is CSAIDGGGRGDGYTF. The CDR3 nucleotides are TGCAGTGCTATTGATGGGGGGGGCCGTGGTGATGGCTACACCTTC.